One and the same sample provided the 31 T cell receptor beta chains below, sequenced in a study of pediatric ulcerative colitis. The repertoire was sequenced with immunoSEQ multiplex PCR; TCRdb's copy has only in-frame clones and lacks some. Of tens of thousands of clones in the sample, over 80% were seen once. Sequencing was done on a sample of blood. The receptor source for this set is a boy between 10 and 17 years old who was a control in a study of pediatric ulcerative colitis.

The genes are TRBV28 and TRBJ1-1; D possibly corresponds to TRBD1 (5 bases). Germline V CDR1 and CDR2: MDHEN, SYDVKM. The CDR3 covers 17 residues. Trimming stripped 5 bases from V and 10 bases from J, with 29 bases between. CDR3 region: CASSIGILRSVGLRAFF. DNA of the CDR3: TGTGCCAGCAGTATCGGTATTCTTAGATCCGTGGGGCTTCGAGCTTTCTTT.

This sequence joins TRBV9 and TRBJ2-7; the D gene is possibly TRBD1 (6 bases). V was trimmed by 2 bases and J by 2 bases, leaving 20 bases between them. The germline V gene has CDR1 SGDLS and CDR2 YYNGEE. CDR3 size: 17 residues. The CDR3 sequence: CASSVAPTGLATYEQYF. CDR3 coding DNA: TGTGCCAGCAGCGTGGCACCGACAGGCCTCGCGACCTACGAGCAGTACTTC.

This chain connects TRBV5-1 to TRBJ1-1; D may be TRBD1 (5 bases). Trimming pared 1 base from V and 0 bases from J, leaving 10 bases between. Per the germline V gene, CDR1 is SGHRS and CDR2 is YFSETQ. The CDR3 covers 15 residues. CDR3 sequence (DNA): TGCGCCAGCAGCTTGACAGGAAACATGAACACTGAAGCTTTCTTT. Its translation: CASSLTGNMNTEAFF.

The chain employs TRBV4-3 and TRBJ2-7; 8 nucleotides align to TRBD1. With 1 base clipped from V and 2 bases from J, the junction kept 10 bases outside the gene matches. The CDR3 sequence is 17 residues long. The germline V gene encodes CDR1 LGHNA and CDR2 YSLEER. The CDR3 DNA reads as TGCGCCAGCAGCCAAGGGGCAGGGGGCCGTTCACCCTACGAGCAGTACTTC. It yields the protein CASSQGAGGRSPYEQYF.

This clone occurred once. This chain connects TRBV10-1 to TRBJ2-1; 7 bases agree with TRBD2. The germline V gene has CDR1 WNHNN and CDR2 SYGVQD (reference sequence). The CDR3 is 16 amino acids. The V gene end was trimmed by 2 bases and the J gene end by 2 bases; junction bases not matched to a gene: 6. CDR3 region: CASSEGGSRAYNEQFF. The CDR3 DNA sequence: TGCGCCAGCAGTGAGGGCGGGAGTAGGGCCTACAATGAGCAGTTCTTC.

V gene TRBV19 combines with J gene TRBJ1-4; TRBD1 matches at 8 bases. The CDR3 has 15 residues. Looked up from germline, CDR1 is LNHDA and CDR2 is SQIVND (reference sequence). V shed 4 bases, J shed 4 bases, and the junction held 5 bases outside the gene matches. The chain's CDR3 is CASSTPGQVNEKLFF. In nucleotides, the CDR3 is TGTGCCAGTAGTACTCCGGGACAGGTTAATGAAAAACTGTTTTTT.

The CDR3 DNA is TGCGCCAGCAGCCAGCTGGAGGGCAGCTCCTACGAGCAGTACTTC. Translation gives CASSQLEGSSYEQYF. The V gene is TRBV4-1, the J gene TRBJ2-7; TRBD2 might be the D (6 bases). The CDR3 length is 15 residues. Per germline, CDR1 MGHRA and CDR2 YSYEKL. Trimming took 3 bases from V and 0 from J, leaving 12 bases between them.

This rearrangement joins TRBV2 to TRBJ2-2; 9 bases map to TRBD1. With V trimmed by 8 bases and J by 8 bases, 3 bases remained unmatched. This CDR3 contains 12 residues. Germline CDR1 and CDR2: SNHLY and FYNNEI. The CDR3 spells CASGTGSGELFF. The CDR3 bases are TGTGCCAGCGGGACAGGGAGTGGGGAGCTGTTTTTT.

The chain couples TRBV7-9 to TRBJ2-1; possibly TRBD2 for D (5 bases). CDR3 length: 15 residues. Germline V gene sequence: CDR1 SEHNR, CDR2 FQNEAQ (reference sequence). V lost 4 bases, J lost 0 bases, and 10 bases lay in between. As DNA, the CDR3 is TGTGCCAGCAGCTCCCCCGAGGGCTCCTACAATGAGCAGTTCTTC. Translated: CASSSPEGSYNEQFF.

The chain recombines TRBV6-1 with TRBJ2-7; D may be TRBD1 (6 bases). V lost 6 bases, J lost 6 bases, and 15 bases lay in between. Germline V gene lookup returns CDR1 MNHNS and CDR2 SASEGT. The CDR3 covers 13 residues. CDR3 in amino acids: CASRPRTDSEQYF. CDR3 coding DNA: TGTGCCAGCAGACCCAGGACAGATTCCGAGCAGTACTTC.

CDR3 in DNA: TGCGCCAGCAGCTTAACCGGGTCCTACGAGCAGTACTTC. It encodes CASSLTGSYEQYF. The V and J genes are TRBV5-1 and TRBJ2-7; D gene uncertain. V gave up 2 bases and J gave up 1 base, with 7 bases separating them. The CDR3 extends over 13 amino acids. CDR1 SGHRS and CDR2 YFSETQ come from the germline V gene.

V is TRBV6-6 and J is TRBJ1-1; D perhaps matches TRBD1 (6 bases). Trimming left V 8 bases short and J 3 bases short, with 13 bases between. This CDR3 has 13 residues. The germline V gene has CDR1 MNHNY and CDR2 SVGAGI (reference sequence). Written as DNA, the CDR3 is TGTGCCAGCGGAGCACAGGGTCACACTGAAGCTTTCTTT. This sequence encodes CASGAQGHTEAFF.

V is TRBV9 and J is TRBJ2-1; 11 bases agree with TRBD2. Germline V CDR1 and CDR2: SGDLS, YYNGEE. The CDR3 totals 16 residues. The V gene end was trimmed by 10 bases and the J gene end by 7 bases; junction bases not matched to a gene: 16. The CDR3, as DNA: TGTGCCGGCACAACCTATAGCGGGGGGGCCCGGAATGAGCAGTTCTTC. Protein: CAGTTYSGGARNEQFF. The full variable domain, rest sourced from reference TRBV9 and TRBJ2-1, is DSGVTQTPKHLITATGQRVTLRCSPRSGDLSVYWYQQSLDQGLQFLIQYYNGEERAKGNILERFSAQQFPDLHSELNLSSLELGDSALYFCAGTTYSGGARNEQFFGPGTRLTVL.

This chain connects TRBV5-1 to TRBJ2-1; 7 bases line up with TRBD2. This CDR3 is built from 15 residues. The J segment lost 5 bases and the V segment lost 3 bases, leaving 8 bases of the junction unmatched. The germline V gene encodes CDR1 SGHRS and CDR2 YFSETQ. The CDR3 region is CASSYGLVQNNEQFF. CDR3 nucleotides: TGCGCCAGCAGCTATGGACTAGTCCAGAACAATGAGCAGTTCTTC.

The chain carries TRBV5-6 and TRBJ2-3, with unresolved D. Per germline, CDR1 SGHDT and CDR2 YYEEEE. This CDR3 has 13 residues. Trimming removed 2 bases from V and 4 bases from J, with 8 bases in between. The chain's CDR3 is CASSFSGSDTQYF. CDR3 DNA: TGTGCCAGCAGCTTCTCAGGATCAGATACGCAGTATTTT.

The chain couples TRBV19 to TRBJ2-5; 7 nucleotides align to TRBD2. Looked up from germline, CDR1 is LNHDA and CDR2 is SQIVND (reference sequence). V lost 8 bases and J lost 5; bases outside the gene matches: 23. The CDR3 extends over 18 amino acids. The CDR3 reads CASRPPLRTAGVEETQYF. The CDR3 DNA follows: TGTGCCAGTCGTCCCCCCCTCCGTACGGCGGGGGTCGAGGAGACCCAGTACTTC.

The chain has TRBV7-2 and TRBJ2-2, with a tentative D call TRBD1 (6 bases). This CDR3 is built from 13 residues. Trimming took 1 base from V and 8 from J, leaving 8 bases between them. Germline V gene data show CDR1 as SGHTA and CDR2 as FQGNSA. The CDR3 is CASSLDRAGELFF. The CDR3, as DNA: TGTGCCAGCAGCTTAGACAGGGCGGGGGAGCTGTTTTTT.

The chain links TRBV7-2 to TRBJ2-7, with D perhaps TRBD2 (5 bases). Germline V gene data show CDR1 as SGHTA and CDR2 as FQGNSA. With 5 bases removed from V and 7 bases from J, the gap between germline ends came to 12 bases. The CDR3 runs to 12 residues. In DNA, the CDR3 is TGTGCCAGCAGCCGTCTAGGCGGGGAGCAGTACTTC. Protein: CASSRLGGEQYF.

The chain links TRBV2 to TRBJ1-1; no firm D call. Trimming pared 8 bases from V and 0 bases from J, leaving 7 bases between. The length of the CDR3 is 12 residues. The germline V gene has CDR1 SNHLY and CDR2 FYNNEI. The CDR3 here is CASGWVNTEAFF. The CDR3 coding sequence is TGTGCCAGCGGGTGGGTGAACACTGAAGCTTTCTTT.

V usage is TRBV6-6 and J usage is TRBJ2-5; the D gene is possibly TRBD1 (6 bases). The assigned J gene may be wrong: the sequence end matches TRBJ2-7 better. The CDR3 runs to 15 residues. Per the germline V gene, CDR1 is MNHNY and CDR2 is SVGAGI (reference sequence). CDR3 protein: CASRNLVRGAYEQYF. The CDR3 nucleotides read TGTGCCAGCAGGAACCTAGTCAGGGGCGCCTACGAGCAGTACTTC.

The chain couples TRBV9 to TRBJ2-7; D is possibly TRBD2 (6 bases). CDR1 SGDLS and CDR2 YYNGEE come from the germline V gene. Deletions cut 0 bases from V and 2 bases from J, with 6 bases between. There are 13 residues in the CDR3. This chain's CDR3 is CASSVGLAYEQYF. The CDR3 DNA sequence: TGTGCCAGCAGCGTAGGACTAGCCTACGAGCAGTACTTC.

The chain links TRBV7-9 to TRBJ2-7, with 8 bases matching TRBD1. Germline V gene lookup returns CDR1 SEHNR and CDR2 FQNEAQ (reference sequence). This CDR3 spans 13 amino acids. After removal of 3 bases from V and 12 bases from J, the junction contained 10 bases not matched to a gene. In DNA form, the CDR3 reads TGTGCCAGCAGCTTGGCCCGAGACAGGGGTCTGTACTTC. This gives the protein CASSLARDRGLYF.

This chain uses TRBV7-9 with TRBJ2-2; tentative D call: TRBD2 (6 bases). Deletions cut 10 bases from V and 6 bases from J, with 30 bases between. CDR3 length equals 18 residues. Germline values: CDR1 SEHNR, CDR2 FQNEAQ (reference sequence). The CDR3 bases are TGTGCCATCAGAAACCTTCTCGGCGGGGATACTCGTCCCGGGGAGCTGTTTTTT. This translates into CAIRNLLGGDTRPGELFF.

This clone was picked up one time. The chain couples TRBV6-5 to TRBJ2-3; D unresolved. Trimming took off 2 bases at V and 2 bases at J, with 5 bases between the two ends. Germline V gene lookup returns CDR1 MNHEY and CDR2 SVGAGI. The CDR3 runs 13 residues. CDR3 region: CASSYRDTDTQYF. Written as DNA, the CDR3 is TGTGCCAGCAGTTACAGGGACACAGATACGCAGTATTTT.

The chain has TRBV6-6 and TRBJ1-3, with D unclear. CDR1 and CDR2 from the germline V gene are MNHNY and SVGAGI (reference sequence). There are 13 residues in the CDR3. V gave up 6 bases and J gave up 0 bases, with 6 bases separating them. The chain's CDR3 is CASSSGSGNTIYF. DNA for the CDR3: TGTGCCAGCAGCTCTGGCTCTGGAAACACCATATATTTT.

The rearrangement joins TRBV18 to TRBJ2-4; D perhaps matches TRBD1 (5 bases). V lost 2 bases and J lost 8, with 13 bases in between. The CDR3 totals 14 residues. The germline CDR1 and CDR2 sequences are KGHSH and LQKENI. CDR3 in amino acids: CASSPGDSRDIQYF. CDR3 bases: TGTGCCAGCTCACCAGGCGACAGTCGGGACATTCAGTACTTC.

This chain uses TRBV10-3 with TRBJ2-3; 8 bases align to TRBD2. CDR1 is ENHRY, CDR2 SYGVKD, per germline. CDR3 size: 13 residues. Unmatched junction bases numbered 0, after V lost 6 bases and J lost 1 base. CDR3: CAIRLAGTDTQYF. CDR3 DNA: TGTGCCATCAGACTAGCGGGCACAGATACGCAGTATTTT.

The rearrangement joins TRBV7-6 to TRBJ2-2; TRBD1 matches 9 bases. The CDR3 length is 13 residues. Germline loops: CDR1 SGHVS, CDR2 FNYEAQ. V was pared by 10 bases and J by 8 bases, with 8 bases of the junction left unmatched. The CDR3 reads CAIRDRGVGELFF. CDR3 bases: TGTGCCATCCGAGACAGGGGGGTTGGGGAGCTGTTTTTT. Filled out from reference TRBV7-6 and TRBJ2-2, the complete variable domain reads GAGVSQSPRYKVTKRGQDVALRCDPISGHVSLYWYRQALGQGPEFLTYFNYEAQQDKSGLPNDRFSAERPEGSISTLTIQRTEQRDSAMYRCAIRDRGVGELFFGEGSRLTVL.

The gene calls are TRBV5-1 and TRBJ1-2; weak D call: TRBD1 (6 bases). CDR1 and CDR2 from the germline V gene are SGHRS and YFSETQ. The CDR3 covers 13 residues. Trimming cost V 2 bases and J 8 bases, with 13 bases left between them. CDR3: CASSFSGEGGYTF. The DNA of the CDR3 is TGCGCCAGCAGCTTTTCAGGGGAAGGCGGCTACACCTTC.

The chain uses TRBV7-8 and TRBJ2-7; D tentatively reads TRBD1 or TRBD2 (6 bases each). V shed 3 bases and J shed 2 bases, with 11 bases lying between them. Germline CDR1 and CDR2: SGHVS and FQNEAQ. The CDR3 runs to 14 residues. As DNA, the CDR3 is TGTGCCAGCAGCTTCTACAGGGAGGCCTACGAGCAGTACTTC. Amino acids: CASSFYREAYEQYF.

V gene TRBV19 combines with J gene TRBJ1-2, with D perhaps TRBD1 (6 bases). The length of the CDR3 is 13 residues. The V gene lost 3 bases and the J gene lost 6 bases, with 11 bases spanning the gap. Germline V lookup: CDR1 LNHDA, CDR2 SQIVND (reference sequence). CDR3 protein: CASSIDRTHGYTF. CDR3 in DNA: TGTGCCAGTAGTATTGACAGGACTCATGGCTACACCTTC.